This passage covers 12 T cell receptor beta chains from one sample sequenced in a study of breast tumors, draining lymph nodes, adjacent tissues. TCRdb analysed the multiplex PCR reads with MiXCR anew, one entry per CDR3 protein. The data show about 53,000 distinct CDR3 sequences, with under 45% seen just once and under 12% held by the top ten. The sequenced material came from breast tumor tissue. Every receptor here comes from a female donor with breast cancer. Some clones in this sample may be carry-over from other donors' samples.

This clonotype was counted ten times or more. The V and J genes are TRBV10-3 and TRBJ2-6; 10 positions agree with TRBD1. V lost 5 bases and J lost 0; bases outside the gene matches: 10. This CDR3 is 19 amino acids long. CDR1 and CDR2 from the germline V gene are ENHRY and SYGVKD. The CDR3 DNA reads as TGTGCCATCAGTCCCCAAAAGGGACAGGGGAGCTCTGGGGCCAACGTCCTGACTTTC. Protein: CAISPQKGQGSSGANVLTF.

This clonotype was counted between two and nine times. The chain carries TRBV19 and TRBJ1-1; D gene ambiguous. Germline V gene sequence: CDR1 LNHDA, CDR2 SQIVND (reference sequence). The germline V and J ends were trimmed by 5 bases and 2 bases, with 12 bases remaining between them. CDR3 length: 14 residues. CDR3 sequence reads: CASSPRTENTEAFF. The CDR3 coding sequence is TGTGCCAGTAGTCCCCGGACGGAAAACACTGAAGCTTTCTTT.

This clonotype was observed at least ten times. The CDR3 nucleotides read TGCAGTGCTAATGGGATACGTGATAATGAAAAACTGTTTTTT. This codes for CSANGIRDNEKLFF. V usage is TRBV20-1 and J usage is TRBJ1-4; D remains ambiguous. Deletions cut 4 bases from V and 4 bases from J, with 13 bases between. There are 14 residues in the CDR3. Germline values: CDR1 DFQATT, CDR2 SNEGSKA (reference sequence).

This clonotype was seen ten or more times. A read error may be the cause here, since a much bigger clone is one base away. J is TRBJ2-7 and V is TRBV20-1, with a weak D call TRBD1 (6 bases). The germline V and J ends were trimmed by 2 bases and 6 bases, with 17 bases remaining between them. The CDR3 covers 14 residues. Germline CDR1 and CDR2: DFQATT and SNEGSKA (reference sequence). In DNA, the CDR3 is TGCAGTGCTAGAATCGGGACAAAAACCTCCGAGCAGTACTTC. It codes for CSARIGTKTSEQYF.

This clonotype came up many times. V and J are TRBV20-1 and TRBJ2-7, with D possibly matching TRBD2 (6 bases). Germline-derived CDR1 and CDR2 are DFQATT and SNEGSKA (reference sequence). V lost 3 bases to trimming and J lost 2 bases, with 14 bases between them. The CDR3 length is 14 residues. The CDR3: CSARRRLGAYEQYF. The CDR3 bases are TGCAGTGCTAGGAGGAGACTAGGGGCCTACGAGCAGTACTTC.

This sequence joins TRBV5-1 and TRBJ2-7, with no clear D. V lost 4 bases to trimming and J lost 0 bases, with 17 bases between them. Germline V gene lookup returns CDR1 SGHRS and CDR2 YFSETQ. The CDR3 covers 16 residues. CDR3 DNA sequence: TGCGCCAGCAGCCGCAACGGGCCCGAAACCTCCTACGAGCAGTACTTC. Its protein product is CASSRNGPETSYEQYF.

Details on this clonotype: One junction end does not reproduce the germline sequence, and a read error may be involved. The CDR3 loop is CNARANPKETQYF. CDR3 in DNA: TGCAATGCTAGAGCGAACCCCAAAGAGACCCAGTACTTC. This chain connects TRBV20-1 to TRBJ2-5; the D is unclear. Germline loops: CDR1 DFQATT, CDR2 SNEGSKA (reference sequence). The CDR3 covers 13 residues.

This clonotype was recorded only once. This chain links TRBV5-1 with TRBJ2-1; 8 bases map to TRBD2. V lost 4 bases and J lost 3; bases outside the gene matches: 9. The CDR3 is 16 amino acids. Germline V CDR1 and CDR2: SGHRS, YFSETQ. CDR3 protein: CASSPKSGSHYNEQFF. As DNA, the CDR3 is TGCGCCAGCAGCCCCAAGAGCGGGAGTCACTACAATGAGCAGTTCTTC.

This clonotype was counted at least ten times. This could be a read error, since a much larger clone is one nucleotide away. V and J are TRBV6-4 and TRBJ2-7; D gene unclear. V was shortened by 9 bases and J by 2 bases, with 11 bases between the two germline ends. Germline V gene sequence: CDR1 MRHNA, CDR2 SNTAGT. The CDR3 runs 12 residues. This chain's CDR3 is CARRRFTYEQYF. CDR3 DNA sequence: TGTGCCAGACGCCGGTTCACCTACGAGCAGTACTTC.

As regards this clonotype: One junction end does not reproduce the germline sequence, and a read error may be involved. The J gene is TRBJ1-4, the V gene TRBV7-8, with D possibly matching TRBD1 (5 bases). The CDR3 contains 16 residues. CDR1 is SGHVS and CDR2 is FQNEAQ in the germline V gene. DNA for the CDR3: TGTGCCAGCAGCTTAGCGGTATCGGGGGTGGGCGAAAAACTGGTTTTT. It is translated as CASSLAVSGVGEKLVF.

The table lists this clonotype with many counts. One junction end does not reproduce the germline sequence, and a read error may be involved. The chain joins TRBV20-1 to TRBJ2-1; 8 nucleotides line up with TRBD2. The length of the CDR3 is 15 residues. CDR1 DFQATT and CDR2 SNEGSKA come from the germline V gene (reference sequence). In DNA form, the CDR3 reads TGCAGTGCTGGCGGGATAGCGGGAAAACGGGGGGAGCAGTTTTTC. It specifies CSAGGIAGKRGEQFF.

This chain uses TRBV9 with TRBJ2-7; 10 positions match TRBD1. The CDR3 spans 14 residues. CDR1 is SGDLS and CDR2 is YYNGEE in the germline V gene. The trim removed 4 bases at V and 7 bases at J, leaving 8 bases unmatched. CDR3 amino acids: CASSLTGTGVEQYF. The DNA for the CDR3 is TGTGCCAGCAGCTTAACCGGGACAGGGGTTGAGCAGTACTTC.